The 32 T cell receptor beta chains presented below share a single source sample, sequenced in a study of shared clonotypes between healthy human individuals. TCRdb's copy holds only in-frame clones and misses some; the assay was immunoSEQ multiplex PCR. The table includes about 2.4 million clones, over 85% detected once. Sequencing was performed on naive CD4+ T cells sorted from blood. Subset here: CD45RA+ positively selected. The origin of the receptors is a man aged 18 to 35 in good health.

V usage is TRBV6-6 and J usage is TRBJ2-3, with 9 bases fitting TRBD1. CDR1 and CDR2 from the germline V gene are MNHNY and SVGAGI (reference sequence). The CDR3 length is 16 residues. V lost 2 bases to trimming and J lost 1 base; unmatched junction nucleotides: 4. The CDR3 DNA sequence: TGTGCCAGCAGTTACCCGGGGACAGGGCGCACAGATACGCAGTATTTT. This codes for CASSYPGTGRTDTQYF.

V gene TRBV6-5 combines with J gene TRBJ1-3; D is possibly TRBD1 (6 bases). The V end lost 7 bases, the J end lost 0 bases, and 10 bases lay between the germline ends. The CDR3 is 14 amino acids. Per germline, CDR1 MNHEY and CDR2 SVGAGI. DNA of the CDR3: TGTGCCAGCACCAGGGGCTTCTCTGGAAACACCATATATTTT. Encoded protein: CASTRGFSGNTIYF.

This sequence joins TRBV6-9 and TRBJ2-1, with D maybe TRBD2 (5 bases). Germline loops: CDR1 MNHGY, CDR2 SVAAGI. The CDR3 spans 10 residues. Trimming took off 9 bases at V and 8 bases at J, with 8 bases between the two ends. The CDR3 spells CARLAHEQFF. CDR3 nucleotide sequence: TGTGCCAGGCTAGCCCATGAGCAGTTCTTC.

The V call is TRBV6-6, the J call TRBJ2-1, with TRBD2 matching over 12 bases. Trimming cost V 5 bases and J 2 bases; bases outside gene matches: 4. The CDR3 is 16 amino acids. CDR1 and CDR2 (germline): MNHNY, SVGAGI (reference sequence). CDR3 nucleotide sequence: TGTGCCAGCAGTGCGGGACTAGCGGGCCCCTACAATGAGCAGTTCTTC. This encodes CASSAGLAGPYNEQFF.

The rearrangement joins TRBV4-1 to TRBJ2-1, with TRBD2 matching 11 bases. Germline CDR1 and CDR2: MGHRA and YSYEKL. The CDR3 loop spans 15 amino acids. The V gene end was trimmed by 4 bases and the J gene end by 8 bases; junction bases not matched to a gene: 7. The CDR3 nucleotides are TGCGCCAGCAGCCGACTAGCGGGATCTGTTGATGAGCAGTTCTTC. It yields the protein CASSRLAGSVDEQFF.

This clone was seen a single time. The V and J genes are TRBV7-3 and TRBJ2-5; tentative D call: TRBD1 (6 bases). The CDR3 is 13 amino acids. CDR1 is SGHTA, CDR2 FQGTGA, per germline. Trimming pared 4 bases from V and 10 bases from J, leaving 16 bases between. CDR3 amino acids: CASSWNRDTDQYF. The CDR3 region has the DNA TGTGCCAGCAGCTGGAACAGGGATACGGACCAGTACTTC.

The chain joins TRBV6-6 to TRBJ1-1, with TRBD1 identical over 7 bases. This CDR3 is built from 14 residues. Trimming at V came to 2 bases and at J to 8 bases, leaving 8 bases not matched to a gene. Germline values: CDR1 MNHNY, CDR2 SVGAGI (reference sequence). CDR3 nucleotide sequence: TGTGCCAGCAGTTACGAACCCTTGACAGGGGAAGCTTTCTTT. Translation: CASSYEPLTGEAFF.

The chain uses TRBV5-1 and TRBJ2-3; unclear D gene. Per the germline V gene, CDR1 is SGHRS and CDR2 is YFSETQ. Trimming stripped 0 bases from V and 4 bases from J, with 6 bases between. The CDR3 extends over 13 amino acids. The CDR3 protein is CASSLEDADTQYF. In DNA, the CDR3 is TGCGCCAGCAGCTTGGAAGACGCAGATACGCAGTATTTT.

Turning to this clone: The same CDR3 arises from other DNA sequences in this sample as well. The chain joins TRBV9 to TRBJ1-2; D not certain. Trimming removed 0 bases at V and 2 bases at J, with 8 bases between. Germline assignment: CDR1 SGDLS and CDR2 YYNGEE. The CDR3 covers 14 residues. CDR3 in DNA: TGTGCCAGCAGCGTAGGTGGCAGGAACTATGGCTACACCTTC. It yields the protein CASSVGGRNYGYTF.

The chain couples TRBV6-5 to TRBJ2-5; 10 bases match TRBD1. In germline, CDR1 is MNHEY, CDR2 SVGAGI. The CDR3 runs to 16 residues. The J segment lost 4 bases and the V segment lost 0 bases, leaving 5 bases of the junction unmatched. The DNA of the CDR3 is TGTGCCAGCAGTTACTCGACAGGGACAGGGGCAGAGACCCAGTACTTC. Protein: CASSYSTGTGAETQYF.

V usage is TRBV5-1 and J usage is TRBJ1-2; weak D call: TRBD1 (5 bases). Germline lookup yields CDR1 SGHRS and CDR2 YFSETQ. The CDR3 sequence is 14 residues long. Between the trimmed V and J ends, which lost 0 bases and 6 bases, there was a span of 12 bases. The CDR3 region is CASSLETGTDGYTF. Written as DNA, the CDR3 is TGCGCCAGCAGCTTGGAAACCGGGACGGATGGCTACACCTTC.

The rearrangement uses TRBV19 and TRBJ1-2; no clear D. The CDR3 extends over 15 amino acids. Germline V gene data show CDR1 as LNHDA and CDR2 as SQIVND (reference sequence). V lost 4 bases, J lost 2 bases, and 14 bases lay in between. The CDR3 coding sequence is TGTGCCAGTAGTACCACGGACGGTTTCAACTATGGCTACACCTTC. Translating gives CASSTTDGFNYGYTF.

The CDR3 region is CASSTRGRGGYTF. DNA for the CDR3: TGTGCCAGTAGTACTAGGGGCCGCGGGGGCTACACCTTC. The rearrangement links TRBV19 to TRBJ1-2; a weak D match, TRBD1 (5 bases). The CDR3 runs to 13 residues. Germline V gene sequence: CDR1 LNHDA, CDR2 SQIVND (reference sequence). The V and J ends lost 4 bases and 8 bases respectively, with 14 bases between them.

The gene calls are TRBV5-6 and TRBJ2-3; 12 bases line up with TRBD2. Trimming at V came to 0 bases and at J to 5 bases, leaving 10 bases not matched to a gene. This CDR3 is 18 amino acids long. Germline loops: CDR1 SGHDT, CDR2 YYEEEE. CDR3 nucleotide sequence: TGTGCCAGCAGCTTGGCCTTTGGGCTAGCGGGGGGGCAAGATACGCAGTATTTT. It translates to CASSLAFGLAGGQDTQYF.

This CDR3 reads CASSLTGTSASYEQYF. CDR3 coding DNA: TGTGCCAGCAGCCTTACCGGGACTAGCGCTTCCTACGAGCAGTACTTC. This chain connects TRBV7-2 to TRBJ2-7; TRBD2 aligns across 10 bases. The CDR3 is 16 residues long. Per the germline V gene, CDR1 is SGHTA and CDR2 is FQGNSA. The trim removed 5 bases at V and 1 base at J, leaving 8 bases unmatched.

The gene calls are TRBV23-1 and TRBJ2-1, with TRBD1 matching over 8 bases. TRBV23-1 is flagged as an ORF with uncertain function. Losses at the gene ends were 3 bases for V and 6 bases for J; bases not matched to a gene: 4. The CDR3 consists of 14 residues. The CDR3 region has the DNA TGCGCCAGCAGTCACCTTACAGGGGGCAATGAGCAGTTCTTC. Protein product: CASSHLTGGNEQFF.

This clone is a singleton in its sample. The CDR3 loop is CASSTAGGEQYF. For the CDR3, the DNA is TGTGCCAGCAGTACCGCAGGGGGGGAGCAGTACTTC. This chain links TRBV6-5 with TRBJ2-7; the D gene is possibly TRBD1 (7 bases). CDR3 size: 12 residues. The germline CDR1 and CDR2 sequences are MNHEY and SVGAGI. Trimming pared 5 bases from V and 7 bases from J, leaving 12 bases between.

In its sample, this clone was seen once. The chain employs TRBV30 and TRBJ2-5; D ambiguous. The CDR3 sequence is 16 residues long. Trimming shortened V by 2 bases and J by 3 bases, and 19 bases separated the two germline ends. CDR1 is GTSNPN and CDR2 is SVGIG in the germline V gene (reference sequence). Written as DNA, the CDR3 is TGTGCCTGGAGTTTCATTCTTGGACCCAGTAAAGAGACCCAGTACTTC. As protein: CAWSFILGPSKETQYF.

Turning to this clone: Different DNA sequences within this sample yield the same CDR3. This rearrangement joins TRBV28 to TRBJ2-3; D is undetermined. Germline CDR1 is MDHEN and CDR2 is SYDVKM. The germline V and J ends were trimmed by 5 bases and 5 bases, with 8 bases remaining between them. This CDR3 has 12 residues. The CDR3 DNA sequence: TGTGCCAGCAGTCTAAGGCGAGATACGCAGTATTTT. Translating it yields CASSLRRDTQYF. Combining the CDR3 with reference TRBV28 and TRBJ2-3 gives the whole variable domain DVKVTQSSRYLVKRTGEKVFLECVQDMDHENMFWYRQDPGLGLRLIYFSYDVKMKEKGDIPEGYSVSREKKERFSLILESASTNQTSMYLCASSLRRDTQYFGPGTRLTVL.

The chain joins TRBV6-5 to TRBJ2-7, with 9 bases matching TRBD1. Losses at the gene ends were 5 bases for V and 4 bases for J; bases not matched to a gene: 9. Germline V gene data show CDR1 as MNHEY and CDR2 as SVGAGI. This CDR3 contains 15 residues. CDR3 in DNA: TGTGCCAGCAGTGCCCCCGGGACAGGGAGATACGAGCAGTACTTC. This codes for CASSAPGTGRYEQYF.

V and J are TRBV15 and TRBJ2-1; 7 bases align to TRBD2. Per the germline V gene, CDR1 is LNHNV and CDR2 is YYDKDF (reference sequence). The trim removed 3 bases at V and 4 bases at J, leaving 9 bases unmatched. The CDR3 has 16 amino acids. The CDR3 DNA sequence: TGTGCCACCAGCAGCCCGGGGGAGCGGGGATACAATGAGCAGTTCTTC. Protein sequence: CATSSPGERGYNEQFF. Filled out from reference TRBV15 and TRBJ2-1, the complete variable domain reads DAMVIQNPRYQVTQFGKPVTLSCSQTLNHNVMYWYQQKSSQAPKLLFHYYDKDFNNEADTPDNFQSRRPNTSFCFLDIRSPGLGDTAMYLCATSSPGERGYNEQFFGPGTRLTVL.

This clone was seen a handful of times. This chain connects TRBV5-4 to TRBJ2-2; unclear D gene. The CDR3 runs to 15 residues. Germline-derived CDR1 and CDR2 are SGHNT and YYREEE (reference sequence). Between the trimmed V and J ends, which lost 6 bases and 5 bases, there was a span of 17 bases. In DNA form, the CDR3 reads TGTGCCAGCACCCTGAGCAATTTGGGTACCGGGGAGCTGTTTTTT. Translating it yields CASTLSNLGTGELFF.

The gene calls are TRBV20-1 and TRBJ1-1, with D hard to call. CDR3 length equals 11 residues. Germline CDR1 and CDR2: DFQATT and SNEGSKA (reference sequence). Trimming pared 3 bases from V and 11 bases from J, leaving 13 bases between. The CDR3 loop reads CSASRSEGAFF. CDR3 DNA: TGCAGTGCTAGCCGGTCCGAGGGCGCTTTCTTT.

This clone has more than one count but fewer than ten. The CDR3 loop is CASSDRTGGTYGYTF. In nucleotides, the CDR3 is TGTGCCAGCAGCGACCGGACAGGGGGCACCTATGGCTACACCTTC. The chain has TRBV11-2 and TRBJ1-2, with 11 bases aligning to TRBD1. V was pared by 5 bases and J by 4 bases, with 6 bases of the junction left unmatched. Germline CDR1 reads SGHAT; CDR2 reads FQNNGV. This CDR3 has 15 residues.

This chain links TRBV15 with TRBJ2-7; D is unresolved. Looked up from germline, CDR1 is LNHNV and CDR2 is YYDKDF (reference sequence). V was pared by 1 base and J by 6 bases, with 13 bases between. The CDR3 runs 14 residues. CDR3 nucleotide sequence: TGTGCCACCAGCAGAGTCGGGCTAGGAATCGAGCAGTACTTC. Amino acid sequence: CATSRVGLGIEQYF.

This rearrangement joins TRBV6-5 to TRBJ2-7; no definite D call. Per germline, CDR1 MNHEY and CDR2 SVGAGI. This CDR3 has 15 amino acids. V was shortened by 2 bases and J by 2 bases, with 13 bases between the two germline ends. The CDR3 spells CASSYGSDPTYEQYF. The CDR3 bases are TGTGCCAGCAGTTACGGGTCGGACCCCACCTACGAGCAGTACTTC.

Worth noting for this clone: Germline is not matched at one junction end, which may reflect a read error. The chain joins TRBV5-1 to TRBJ1-4; D unclear. Germline assignment: CDR1 SGHRS and CDR2 YFSETQ. This CDR3 has 18 amino acids. The CDR3 spells CASSPGASGRPTDEKLFF. The CDR3 DNA reads TGCGCCAGCAGCCCCGGCGCCAGTGGGAGGCCAACTGATGAAAAACTGTTTTTT.

The V gene is TRBV5-4, the J gene TRBJ2-4; TRBD1 aligns across 10 bases. The CDR3 extends over 16 amino acids. Trimming at V came to 4 bases and at J to 0 bases, leaving 4 bases not matched to a gene. Looked up from germline, CDR1 is SGHNT and CDR2 is YYREEE (reference sequence). The CDR3 DNA reads TGTGCCAGCAGCCCAGGGACAGGGGAAGCCAAAAACATTCAGTACTTC. Protein product: CASSPGTGEAKNIQYF.

The chain carries TRBV5-5 and TRBJ1-3, with D tentatively TRBD1 (5 bases). The CDR3 is made up of 14 amino acids. CDR1 and CDR2 from the germline V gene are SGHKS and YYEKEE (reference sequence). V gave up 0 bases and J gave up 4 bases, with 8 bases separating them. CDR3 DNA sequence: TGTGCCAGCAGCTTGGCGGGGGTCGGAAACACCATATATTTT. This gives the protein CASSLAGVGNTIYF.

The chain has TRBV6-6 and TRBJ1-2; D unclear. Germline assignment: CDR1 MNHNY and CDR2 SVGAGI (reference sequence). The CDR3 is 14 residues long. V was pared by 6 bases and J by 4 bases, with 15 bases between. The CDR3 loop reads CASRPSRETYGYTF. CDR3 sequence (DNA): TGTGCCAGCAGACCCTCCCGGGAAACCTATGGCTACACCTTC.

The sample holds one count of this clone. The chain recombines TRBV5-6 with TRBJ2-7; a weak D match, TRBD1 (6 bases). This CDR3 spans 16 amino acids. Germline V gene lookup returns CDR1 SGHDT and CDR2 YYEEEE. V lost 0 bases to trimming and J lost 4 bases, with 17 bases between them. CDR3 in amino acids: CASSLVSPGARYEQYF. For the CDR3, the DNA is TGTGCCAGCAGCTTGGTTTCGCCAGGGGCCAGGTACGAGCAGTACTTC.

This clone was detected only a few times. Other DNA sequences within the sample encode an identical CDR3. The chain uses TRBV5-1 and TRBJ1-1, with no clear D. In germline, CDR1 is SGHRS, CDR2 YFSETQ. This CDR3 has 14 amino acids. V lost 0 bases and J 1 base, leaving 7 bases between the germline ends. The CDR3 bases are TGCGCCAGCAGCTTGGGTCCAGGGAACACTGAAGCTTTCTTT. This encodes CASSLGPGNTEAFF.